Here is one T cell receptor (beta chain) with its context. Its specificity is unknown. The germline V gene has CDR1 SNHLY and CDR2 FYNNEI. The V segment lost 11 bases and the J segment 4 bases; nucleotides outside the gene matches: 18. The CDR3 covers 18 residues. The data are from a study of cytomegalovirus exposure and HLA in healthy donors. The study, taken as a whole, reports: There were around 160 TCR beta chains listed as cytomegalovirus-associated.

Generated by immunoSEQ multiplex PCR, the TCRdb table keeps only in-frame clones and is missing some. The sample has 70,000 to 80,000 clones, 94% seen once; the top ten hold 2.1%. The receptor was isolated from a woman younger than 30 in good health and CMV-seronegative. J is TRBJ2-1 and V is TRBV2, with 12 bases aligning to TRBD2. Sequencing used PBMCs. This CDR3 reads CALLPLRLAGEGYNEQFF. CDR3 coding DNA: TGTGCCCTCCTTCCTTTGAGACTAGCGGGAGAGGGGTACAATGAGCAGTTCTTC.